The following is a T cell receptor (beta chain) sequence with its context. Its antigen target is currently unknown. Within one base of it there is no much larger clone, and no base qualities were kept. The treatment or condition label on this specimen signifies: allogeneic hematopoietic cell transplantation with graft depleted of TCRalphabeta T cells and CD19 B cells. The transplant recipients were children given TCRalphabeta/CD19-depleted allogeneic hematopoietic cell grafts. Trimmed from V: 1 base; trimmed from J: 0 bases; junction bases lacking a gene match: 2. CDR1 and CDR2, per the germline V gene, are SGHRS and YFSETQ. From cysteine to phenylalanine, the CDR3 is 15 amino acids long. The entry retains the CDR3 DNA only, 45 bases that are in frame from base 1. The sample comes from a study of T-cell reconstitution after alpha-beta-depleted transplantation in children (TCRdb year 2016). Regarding the complete study: T-cell immune reconstitution after TCRalphabeta/CD19-depleted allogeneic hematopoietic cell transplantation in children was quantitatively tracked in the study by means of TCR repertoire profiling. Study-level results and caveats: Hyperexpanded clone frequencies declined over subsequent months; after one year, T-cell counts and TCRbeta diversity were mostly attributed to newly produced T cells. About two months after transplant, the apparently early recovery of alphabetaT-cell counts reportedly depended on just several hundred clones that had expanded rapidly and came from non-depleted graft cells. In some patients, the high TCRbeta diversity seen at day 60 was put down to recipient T cells and intrathymic progenitors that had survived conditioning.

Library creation used PCR. Sequencing was carried out with an Illumina HiSeq 2500. Molecular barcoding was employed in the preparation of TCR libraries, with unique molecular identifiers being used to normalize TCRbeta repertoire quantification. TCRdb reprocessing: public reads trimmed at Q25 with fastp, clones called with MiXCR, in-frame beta chains kept. For every CDR3 protein sequence, its rows merge into one entry that carries the most common genes and DNA. The sample contains about 580,000 distinct CDR3 sequences, 23% of them found a single time. Roughly 13% of the sample comes from the top ten.

This receptor was identified in a boy under three years old who had a stem cell transplant for acute myeloid leukemia, so the T cells may come from the graft donor. The sequence is built from TRBV5-1 and TRBJ2-5; 8 central bases correspond to TRBD1. The sequences come from PBMCs, mostly from graft donor cells, collected 360 days after TCRalphabeta/CD19-depleted stem cell transplant. The CDR3: CASSLTGQDQETQYF. The bases are TGCGCCAGCAGCTTGACGGGACAGGACCAAGAGACCCAGTACTTC.